A single sample is the source of the 10 T cell receptor beta chains below, sequenced in a study of T-cell reconstitution after alpha-beta-depleted transplantation in children. Unique molecular identifiers were incorporated during preparation of the TCRbeta library. Each CDR3 protein gets one entry after TCRdb re-called the PCR reads with MiXCR. The table records approximately 230,000 distinct CDR3 sequences, about a quarter of them present only once. Sequenced here: PBMCs, sampled before TCRalphabeta/CD19-depleted stem cell transplant. The receptor source for this set is a girl aged 2-10 years with Fanconi anemia, due to receive a stem cell transplant.

The table lists this clonotype with many counts. The rearrangement joins TRBV20-1 to TRBJ2-3; 13 nucleotides match TRBD2. The CDR3 is 17 amino acids. Germline V gene sequence: CDR1 DFQATT, CDR2 SNEGSKA (reference sequence). The ends lost 5 bases at V and 3 bases at J; junction bases unmatched: 11. The CDR3: CSAAGTSGDTRTDTQYF. In nucleotides, the CDR3 is TGCAGTGCTGCCGGGACTAGCGGGGACACACGAACAGATACGCAGTATTTT.

V is TRBV5-6 and J is TRBJ2-1; 10 bases line up with TRBD1. Germline CDR1 reads SGHDT; CDR2 reads YYEEEE. The J segment lost 3 bases and the V segment lost 4 bases, leaving 19 bases of the junction unmatched. The CDR3 contains 20 residues. The CDR3 bases are TGTGCCAGCAGCGGGACAGGGGTAACTTCGGAAGTAGGTTTCTACAATGAGCAGTTCTTC. Its translation is CASSGTGVTSEVGFYNEQFF. The whole variable domain, remainder taken from reference TRBV5-6 and TRBJ2-1, is DAGVTQSPTHLIKTRGQQVTLRCSPKSGHDTVSWYQQALGQGPQFIFQYYEEEERQRGNFPDRFSGHQFPNYSSELNVNALLLGDSALYLCASSGTGVTSEVGFYNEQFFGPGTRLTVL.

This clonotype was counted many times. This sequence joins TRBV20-1 and TRBJ1-6, with D possibly being TRBD1 (5 bases). Germline V gene data show CDR1 as DFQATT and CDR2 as SNEGSKA (reference sequence). The CDR3 loop spans 18 amino acids. V lost 4 bases and J 1 base, leaving 20 bases between the germline ends. The CDR3 region is CSATGIVPLTSYNSPLHF. CDR3 nucleotides: TGCAGTGCTACAGGGATTGTCCCACTGACGTCCTATAATTCACCCCTCCACTTT.

This clonotype was observed many times. This chain connects TRBV7-2 to TRBJ1-5, with a possible D match to TRBD1 (6 bases). The CDR3 spans 15 residues. V lost 4 bases and J lost 0, with 10 bases in between. Germline V lookup: CDR1 SGHTA, CDR2 FQGNSA. CDR3 DNA sequence: TGTGCCAGCAGCTCCGGACAGTATAGCAATCAGCCCCAGCATTTT. This gives the protein CASSSGQYSNQPQHF.

This clonotype came up many times. This chain connects TRBV20-1 to TRBJ2-1; no firm D call. V lost 3 bases to trimming and J lost 10 bases, with 22 bases between them. The germline V gene encodes CDR1 DFQATT and CDR2 SNEGSKA (reference sequence). The CDR3 consists of 15 residues. CDR3 amino acids: CSARTRDKGMGEQFF. The CDR3 DNA is TGCAGTGCTAGGACCCGCGATAAAGGAATGGGAGAGCAGTTCTTC.

The gene calls are TRBV20-1 and TRBJ2-5; D is undetermined. CDR3 length: 14 residues. The V end was cut by 0 bases, the J end by 2 bases, with 10 bases between. Looked up from germline, CDR1 is DFQATT and CDR2 is SNEGSKA (reference sequence). The CDR3 loop reads CSARDHAAQETQYF. CDR3 DNA: TGCAGTGCTAGAGATCACGCGGCACAAGAGACCCAGTACTTC.

This clonotype came up many times. The rearrangement joins TRBV6-5 to TRBJ2-1; 9 bases are a match to TRBD1. J lost 7 bases, V lost 0 bases, and 4 bases had no gene match. Germline CDR1 is MNHEY and CDR2 is SVGAGI. This CDR3 is built from 15 residues. DNA for the CDR3: TGTGCCAGCAGTTACTCTTTACAGGGGGCGAATGAGCAGTTCTTC. Amino acids: CASSYSLQGANEQFF.

The chain carries TRBV5-1 and TRBJ2-7; 11 bases match TRBD2. Trimming cost V 0 bases and J 0 bases; bases outside gene matches: 8. This CDR3 contains 18 residues. CDR1 and CDR2 (germline): SGHRS, YFSETQ. The DNA of the CDR3 is TGCGCCAGCAGCTTGGTCCCATCTACTAGCGGGAGCTCCTACGAGCAGTACTTC. It specifies CASSLVPSTSGSSYEQYF. The whole variable domain, filled in from reference TRBV5-1 and TRBJ2-7, reads KAGVTQTPRYLIKTRGQQVTLSCSPISGHRSVSWYQQTPGQGLQFLFEYFSETQRNKGNFPGRFSGRQFSNSRSEMNVSTLELGDSALYLCASSLVPSTSGSSYEQYFGPGTRLTVT.

This clonotype was seen repeatedly, ten times or more. The V gene is TRBV29-1, the J gene TRBJ1-4; D not certain. The V gene's germline CDR1 is SQVTM and CDR2 ANQGSEA. V gave up 5 bases and J gave up 4 bases, with 8 bases separating them. The CDR3 sequence is 12 residues long. The CDR3 here is CSVNELNEKLFF. The CDR3 coding sequence is TGCAGCGTTAATGAGCTTAATGAAAAACTGTTTTTT.

In this sample, this clonotype turned up a few times. V is TRBV20-1 and J is TRBJ2-7; D is uncertain. CDR1 DFQATT and CDR2 SNEGSKA come from the germline V gene (reference sequence). The CDR3 is 11 amino acids. Trimming removed 5 bases from V and 4 bases from J, with 9 bases in between. CDR3 DNA: TGCAGTGCTGGCGAGGAGTACGAGCAGTACTTC. This translates into CSAGEEYEQYF.